This T cell receptor beta chain stems from a study of cytomegalovirus exposure and HLA in healthy donors. The PCR used 60 Vbeta and 13 Jbeta primers. Sequencing used immunoSEQ multiplex PCR; TCRdb keeps in-frame clones, though not all of them. Seen here are over 130,000 clones, approximately 80% observed once, and the top ten hold 1.2% to 1.5%. Germline V gene data show CDR1 as SGDLS and CDR2 as YYNGEE. V dropped 0 bases and J dropped 7; count of bases not matched to a gene: 4. The CDR3 covers 16 residues. The material sequenced was PBMCs. The source is a man younger than 40 in good health and CMV-seropositive. The V call is TRBV9, the J call TRBJ2-1; the match to TRBD2 covers 13 bases. Written as DNA, the CDR3 is TGTGCCAGCAGCGTAGGACTAGCGGGAGGAGGAAATGAGCAGTTCTTC. Encoded protein: CASSVGLAGGGNEQFF.